Listed below are T cell receptor beta chains from one sample, sequenced in a study of shared clonotypes between healthy human individuals. The table came from immunoSEQ multiplex PCR; TCRdb's copy has only in-frame clones and leaves some out. The sample has approximately 2,200,000 clones; about 93% are singletons. Sequencing was carried out using naive CD8+ T cells from PBMCs. Source of these receptors: a man younger than 35 in good health. Some clones in this sample may be carry-over from other donors' samples. CDR3s include the opening cysteine and the closing phenylalanine or tryptophan. Only some rows state a clone size, as once, few, many or a class for expanded clones.

clone_size,j_call,cdr3_length,v_call,cdr3_aa
.,TRBJ1-1,15,TRBV4-1,CASSQRAGGSTEAFF
.,TRBJ1-2,15,TRBV9,CASSTLMTGTYGYTF
.,TRBJ2-2,17,TRBV28,CASSLTSRDRDTGELFF
.,TRBJ2-7,15,TRBV28,CASSLTPMVAYEQYF
.,TRBJ2-3,19,TRBV7-3,CASSLRGRSAGPFTDTQYF
.,TRBJ2-7,12,TRBV5-1,CASSSPIPEQYF
.,TRBJ1-4,15,TRBV13,CASSLVGEANEKLFF
.,TRBJ2-1,13,TRBV6-5,CASSYRLAGEQFF
.,TRBJ1-1,16,TRBV4-3,CASSQGTGGLNTEAFF
.,TRBJ2-7,18,TRBV15,CATSRTPPGLGAHYEQYF
.,TRBJ2-1,12,TRBV7-9,CASSSGTNEQFF
.,TRBJ2-5,15,TRBV27,CASSLSPAGVETQYF
once,TRBJ1-2,13,TRBV30,CAWSAGVDYGYTF
.,TRBJ2-7,17,TRBV7-9,CASSGTSGTRISYEQYF
.,TRBJ1-5,15,TRBV19,CASRIGGIVDQPQHF
.,TRBJ2-7,16,TRBV28,CASSLFGAGASYEQYF
.,TRBJ2-1,15,TRBV27,CASSLSSDTYNEQFF
.,TRBJ1-1,14,TRBV30,CAWQGTFGGTEAFF
.,TRBJ1-2,13,TRBV4-1,CASSPPDPAGYTF
once,TRBJ2-7,12,TRBV19,CASSGGGYEQYF